Listed below are T cell receptor beta chains from one sample, sequenced in a study of regulatory T cells in long-lasting Graves disease. TCRdb reprocessed the multiplex PCR reads via MiXCR and lists one record per CDR3 protein. The sample records about 500,000 distinct CDR3 sequences, approximately 12% being singletons. This sample was shared with a second study, whose subject was T cells in Graves' hyperthyroidism and ophthalmopathy.

Sequencing was performed on peripheral blood mononuclear cells (PBMCs), taken at new diagnosis, from a patient treated with antithyroid drugs. Source of these receptors: a woman aged 25 to 39 with Graves disease. Both conserved end residues are part of each CDR3. Each record gives: CDR3 DNA, CDR3 protein, V gene, clone size, D gene, J gene. The D gene is left open where the match is weak. Some rows have no size entry. The others give once, few or many, or a class for an expanded clone.

TGTGCCAGCAGCCAATCGGGGCGGCACAATGAGCAGTTCTTC | CASSQSGRHNEQFF | TRBV3-1 | many | . | TRBJ2-1
TGTGCCAGCAGCCCAGTGGGAGATTTCTACAATGAGCAGTTCTTC | CASSPVGDFYNEQFF | TRBV3-1 | many | . | TRBJ2-1
TGTGCCACCAGTGACCAGGGCGCTGGACAAAACAATGAGCAGTTCTTC | CATSDQGAGQNNEQFF | TRBV24-1 | many | . | TRBJ2-1
TGCAGCGTTTCGGGAGGGTACACTGAAGCTTTCTTT | CSVSGGYTEAFF | TRBV29-1 | . | . | TRBJ1-1
TGTGCCAGCATTCTTAATCGGGATGGGCAGCCCCAGCATTTT | CASILNRDGQPQHF | TRBV6-1 | few | . | TRBJ1-5
TGTGCCAGCAGCCCCGAGGGGGGGGCGAGGGATACGCAGTATTTT | CASSPEGGARDTQYF | TRBV2 | . | . | TRBJ2-3
TGTGCCAGCAGTTTCTGGCCTAGCATAGGCGAGCAGTACTTC | CASSFWPSIGEQYF | TRBV27 | many | . | TRBJ2-7
TGTGCCAGTAGTACCGGGACAGGGGTTCTTCGACAGCCCCAGCATTTT | CASSTGTGVLRQPQHF | TRBV19 | many | TRBD1 | TRBJ1-5
TGTGCCAGCAGTGCACAAAGTGGGAGGAGGGGGAACACTGAAGCTTTCTTT | CASSAQSGRRGNTEAFF | TRBV6-1 | many | . | TRBJ1-1
TGCGCCAGCATCAGTAGCTCCTACAATGAGCAGTTCTTC | CASISSSYNEQFF | TRBV10-2 | . | . | TRBJ2-1
TGTGCCAGTAAAGGTGGACCGAGTAACTATGGCTACACCTTC | CASKGGPSNYGYTF | TRBV19 | . | . | TRBJ1-2
TGTGCCAGCAGTTTACTTGACAGGGAAGAGACCCAGTACTTC | CASSLLDREETQYF | TRBV28 | few | TRBD1 | TRBJ2-5
TGTGCCACCAGCAGAGTAGGGGACTTCCCTGAAGCTTTCTTT | CATSRVGDFPEAFF | TRBV15 | many | . | TRBJ1-1
TGTGCCAGCAGCTCAAAGGGACTGCACTCTGGAAACACCATATATTTT | CASSSKGLHSGNTIYF | TRBV7-2 | many | . | TRBJ1-3
TGTGCCAGCAGCTTAGGGGGGAGGGTAAGGTACAATGAGCAGTTCTTC | CASSLGGRVRYNEQFF | TRBV11-3 | many | TRBD2 | TRBJ2-1
TGTGCCAGCAGCGTAACGATAGGGGGTAATGAGCAGTTCTTC | CASSVTIGGNEQFF | TRBV9 | . | . | TRBJ2-1
TGCGCCAGCAGCTTGGGCACAGGGGGCTCCTTGGAGGTCTATGGCTACACCTTC | CASSLGTGGSLEVYGYTF | TRBV5-1 | many | TRBD1 | TRBJ1-2
TGTGCCAGCAGTTTTGTTCCAGTACAAGCCGGGGAGCTGTTTTTT | CASSFVPVQAGELFF | TRBV12-3/TRBV12-4 | many | . | TRBJ2-2
TGTGCCAGTAGTCCCGGGACAGGGTCAATCACAGATACGCAGTATTTT | CASSPGTGSITDTQYF | TRBV19 | many | TRBD1 | TRBJ2-3
TGTGCCAGCAGCTTAGAGGGGGGAGGGCCCCCAGATACGCAGTATTTT | CASSLEGGGPPDTQYF | TRBV11-2 | many | TRBD2 | TRBJ2-3
TGTGCCAGCAGCTTTGACAGGGGAGGGACCCAGTACTTC | CASSFDRGGTQYF | TRBV7-3 | many | TRBD1 | TRBJ2-5
TGTGCCAGCAAGACCGGGACTAGCACCTACGAGCAGTACTTC | CASKTGTSTYEQYF | TRBV2 | few | TRBD2 | TRBJ2-7